The clone carrying this TCR beta chain has at least ten counts. Its antigen is not known. Study processing details: A classifier for distant metastasis in papillary thyroid cancer was constructed using CDR3 differences observed across clinicopathological groups. TCRdb re-analyzed the PCR reads using MiXCR. The V and J calls reflect TCRdb's pipeline rather than the authors' work. The table shows approximately 30,000 clones, with 16% occurring only once. This record belongs to a study of metastatic and nonmetastatic thyroid tumors. Across the whole study: Samples came from malignant and benign thyroid patients, and repertoires were compared across blood and tumor or nodule tissue.

All patients were treatment-naive before thyroid surgery. Study observations and caveats: As reported, TCR beta diversity in blood and tumor was significantly higher in malignant thyroid tumors than in benign nodules.

Sample: blood. The clonotype originates from a male donor with papillary thyroid cancer or a benign thyroid nodule (not recorded which). Some clones in this sample may be carry-over from other donors' samples.

This CDR3 reads CASSLAGNEKLFF. The CDR3 nucleotides read TGTGCCAGCAGCTTAGCCGGGAATGAAAAACTGTTTTTT. The V call is TRBV11-3, the J call TRBJ1-4; D remains ambiguous. Germline loops: CDR1 SGHNT, CDR2 YENEEA. There are 13 residues in the CDR3. The V end lost 1 base, the J end lost 5 bases, and 5 bases lay between the germline ends.